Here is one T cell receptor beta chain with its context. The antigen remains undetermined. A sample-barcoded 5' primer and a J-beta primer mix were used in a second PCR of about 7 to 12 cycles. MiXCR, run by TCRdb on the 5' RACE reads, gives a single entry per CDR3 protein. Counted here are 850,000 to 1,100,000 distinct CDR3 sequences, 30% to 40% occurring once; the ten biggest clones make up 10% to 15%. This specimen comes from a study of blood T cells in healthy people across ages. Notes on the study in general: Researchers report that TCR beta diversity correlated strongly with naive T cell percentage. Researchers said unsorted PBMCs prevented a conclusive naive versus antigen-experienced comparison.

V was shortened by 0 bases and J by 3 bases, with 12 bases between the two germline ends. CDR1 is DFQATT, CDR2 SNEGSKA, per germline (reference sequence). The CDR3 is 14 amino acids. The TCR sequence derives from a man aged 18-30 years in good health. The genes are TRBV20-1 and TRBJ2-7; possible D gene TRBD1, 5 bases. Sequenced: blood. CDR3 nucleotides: TGCAGTGCTAGAGATAGGGGCCGGTACTACGAGCAGTACTTC. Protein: CSARDRGRYYEQYF.